These 29 T cell receptor beta chains share one sample of origin, sequenced in a study of vaccination and CD4 T cells after COVID-19. Treatment of the sample: approximately nine-day PBMC culture with coronavirus spike peptide pools or control peptides (ViraFEST assay). Oncomine TCR Beta short-read sequencing was applied to DNA from cultured CD4+ T cells. TCRdb processed the PCR reads anew with MiXCR; each CDR3 protein has one entry. The sample carries about 16,000 distinct CDR3 sequences, approximately 44% recorded once. Their cognate antigens are unknown. Here the sequenced sample was CD4+ T cells from blood, cultured in vitro, taken after SARS-CoV-2 vaccination. Receptors were obtained from a human donor who had recovered from COVID-19.

This clonotype was detected a few times. V gene TRBV27 combines with J gene TRBJ1-5; 8 bases fit TRBD1. Trimming removed 6 bases from V and 0 bases from J; junction bases left unmatched: 19. This CDR3 region has 20 residues. Germline-derived CDR1 and CDR2 are MNHEY and SMNVEV (reference sequence). In nucleotides, the CDR3 is TGTGCCAGCAGGAACGGACAGGGTGTAGCCCTTAACTCTAGCAATCAGCCCCAGCATTTT. Its protein is CASRNGQGVALNSSNQPQHF.

This chain connects TRBV4-1 to TRBJ1-2; 7 nucleotides match TRBD1. The J segment lost 8 bases and the V segment lost 0 bases, leaving 9 bases of the junction unmatched. This CDR3 has 15 residues. Germline V CDR1 and CDR2: MGHRA, YSYEKL. This chain's CDR3 is CASSQDPGGFEGYTF. Here the CDR3 DNA reads TGCGCCAGCAGCCAAGACCCAGGGGGTTTTGAGGGCTACACCTTC.

This clonotype was counted only a few times. The chain has TRBV20-1 and TRBJ2-1, with 10 bases matching TRBD2. The length of the CDR3 is 18 residues. V lost 5 bases to trimming and J lost 2 bases; unmatched junction nucleotides: 15. CDR1 DFQATT and CDR2 SNEGSKA come from the germline V gene (reference sequence). In nucleotides, the CDR3 is TGCAGTGCTGCCCAGCGGGAGGGCCCCATTATTGCCTACAATGAGCAGTTCTTC. Translated, it gives CSAAQREGPIIAYNEQFF.

The chain carries TRBV30 and TRBJ2-5, with D perhaps matching TRBD1 (5 bases). The CDR3 is made up of 13 amino acids. CDR1 is GTSNPN, CDR2 SVGIG, per germline (reference sequence). The V and J ends lost 1 base and 2 bases respectively, with 8 bases between them. The CDR3 DNA reads as TGTGCCTGGAGTGGGGGCTATCAAGAGACCCAGTACTTC. It yields the protein CAWSGGYQETQYF.

The table lists this clonotype with a few counts. The chain links TRBV20-1 to TRBJ2-5; D remains ambiguous. V was cut by 3 bases and J by 5 bases, with 19 bases left in between. CDR1 is DFQATT and CDR2 is SNEGSKA in the germline V gene (reference sequence). This CDR3 spans 15 amino acids. The DNA for the CDR3 is TGCAGTGCTAGGGGTCTATTAAACCTTGGGGAGACCCAGTACTTC. Protein sequence: CSARGLLNLGETQYF.

This rearrangement joins TRBV12-3 or TRBV12-4 to TRBJ2-2; D remains unclear. Trimming left V 6 bases short and J 2 bases short, with 10 bases between. The CDR3 runs to 14 residues. The CDR3 reads CASSYAVNTGELFF. The CDR3 region has the DNA TGTGCCAGCAGCTATGCGGTTAACACCGGGGAGCTGTTTTTT.

This clonotype was counted a few times. V is TRBV20-1 and J is TRBJ2-1; 7 bases agree with TRBD2. Germline assignment: CDR1 DFQATT and CDR2 SNEGSKA (reference sequence). The CDR3 extends over 13 amino acids. V dropped 6 bases and J dropped 4; count of bases not matched to a gene: 6. The CDR3, as DNA: TGCAGTGCCCCCGGACTAGGGTACAATGAGCAGTTCTTC. As protein: CSAPGLGYNEQFF.

This chain links TRBV2 with TRBJ2-5; D perhaps matches TRBD1 (6 bases). This CDR3 is built from 15 residues. Germline values: CDR1 SNHLY, CDR2 FYNNEI. Deletions cut 2 bases from V and 1 base from J, with 11 bases between. Here the CDR3 reads CASSEYTGIQETQYF. In DNA form, the CDR3 reads TGTGCCAGCAGTGAATACACAGGGATCCAAGAGACCCAGTACTTC. The full variable domain, completed using reference TRBV2 and TRBJ2-5, is EPEVTQTPSHQVTQMGQEVILRCVPISNHLYFYWYRQILGQKVEFLVSFYNNEISEKSEIFDDQFSVERPDGSNFTLKIRSTKLEDSAMYFCASSEYTGIQETQYFGPGTRLLVL.

This clonotype was picked up a small number of times. V gene TRBV7-8 combines with J gene TRBJ2-3; no definite D call. The length of the CDR3 is 12 residues. V was clipped by 2 bases and J by 5 bases, with 5 bases between them. Germline V gene sequence: CDR1 SGHVS, CDR2 FQNEAQ. The CDR3 nucleotides are TGTGCCAGCAGCTTAACCGGAGATACGCAGTATTTT. This codes for CASSLTGDTQYF.

This clonotype qualifies as medium-sized. The chain links TRBV7-2 to TRBJ2-4; D call uncertain. Trimming took 4 bases from V and 0 from J, leaving 13 bases between them. The CDR3 length is 16 residues. Germline assignment: CDR1 SGHTA and CDR2 FQGNSA. In DNA form, the CDR3 reads TGTGCCAGCAGCTCCGAATTGACGGTAGCCAAAAACATTCAGTACTTC. Amino acid sequence: CASSSELTVAKNIQYF. Drawing the rest from reference TRBV7-2 and TRBJ2-4, the complete variable domain is GAGVSQSPSNKVTEKGKDVELRCDPISGHTALYWYRQSLGQGLEFLIYFQGNSAPDKSGLPSDRFSAERTGGSVSTLTIQRTQQEDSAVYLCASSSELTVAKNIQYFGAGTRLSVL.

The chain joins TRBV20-1 to TRBJ1-2; 8 bases are shared with TRBD1. Looked up from germline, CDR1 is DFQATT and CDR2 is SNEGSKA (reference sequence). The CDR3 contains 12 residues. The V and J ends lost 3 bases and 7 bases, in that order; junction bases with no gene match: 4. The CDR3 spells CSARSQGGGYTF. For the CDR3, the DNA is TGCAGTGCTAGGTCACAGGGGGGTGGCTACACCTTC.

The chain employs TRBV12-3 or TRBV12-4 and TRBJ2-2; D possibly corresponds to TRBD2 (5 bases). The V and J ends lost 4 bases and 1 base respectively, with 7 bases between them. The CDR3 loop spans 14 amino acids. The CDR3 is CASSYTRNTGELFF. CDR3 DNA: TGTGCCAGCAGTTATACTAGGAACACCGGGGAGCTGTTTTTT.

This chain uses TRBV11-3 with TRBJ2-2, with TRBD2 matching over 7 bases. CDR1 SGHNT and CDR2 YENEEA come from the germline V gene. The CDR3 consists of 13 residues. The V gene end was trimmed by 4 bases and the J gene end by 7 bases; junction bases not matched to a gene: 3. CDR3 sequence: CASSSREGGELFF. In DNA, the CDR3 is TGTGCCAGCAGCTCCAGGGAGGGCGGGGAGCTGTTTTTT.

The chain is built from TRBV29-1 and TRBJ2-1; TRBD2 aligns across 7 bases. Germline V gene data show CDR1 as SQVTM and CDR2 as ANQGSEA. V lost 1 base and J lost 9; bases outside the gene matches: 6. The CDR3 consists of 13 residues. CDR3 in amino acids: CSVEAHLAAEQFF. As DNA, the CDR3 is TGCAGCGTTGAAGCCCACCTAGCGGCTGAGCAGTTCTTC.

The chain has TRBV10-2 and TRBJ1-1; D might be TRBD1 (5 bases). The ends were cut back, 3 bases at V and 0 bases at J, with 11 bases in the middle. Germline loops: CDR1 WSHSY, CDR2 SAAADI. The CDR3 is 15 residues long. The CDR3 region has the DNA TGCGCCAGCAGTGATTTACAGGCCCTGAACACTGAAGCTTTCTTT. The encoded protein is CASSDLQALNTEAFF.

This clonotype was seen a few times. The chain combines TRBV20-1 with TRBJ1-5, with 9 bases identical to TRBD1. J was trimmed by 9 bases and V by 2 bases; bases with no gene match: 8. Germline V gives CDR1 DFQATT, CDR2 SNEGSKA (reference sequence). The CDR3 consists of 14 residues. The CDR3 sequence is CSARPGQGPSPQHF. The CDR3 coding sequence is TGCAGTGCTAGACCGGGACAGGGACCATCGCCCCAGCATTTT.

V and J are TRBV27 and TRBJ2-5; 11 bases fit TRBD2. The germline V gene has CDR1 MNHEY and CDR2 SMNVEV (reference sequence). CDR3 size: 16 residues. V gave up 1 base and J gave up 5 bases; unmatched junction bases: 6. DNA for the CDR3: TGTGCCAGCAGTTTATTGGGTCTAGCGGGAGGCGAGACCCAGTACTTC. This sequence encodes CASSLLGLAGGETQYF.

This chain uses TRBV7-2 with TRBJ1-1; D not certain. CDR1 SGHTA and CDR2 FQGNSA come from the germline V gene. V lost 2 bases and J 0 bases, leaving 10 bases between the germline ends. The CDR3 has 15 residues. CDR3 DNA sequence: TGTGCCAGCAGCTTACTGGCTCTTATGAACACTGAAGCTTTCTTT. It encodes CASSLLALMNTEAFF.

The V call is TRBV7-3, the J call TRBJ2-5; unclear D gene. CDR1 SGHTA and CDR2 FQGTGA come from the germline V gene. V was cut by 7 bases and J by 0 bases, with 18 bases left in between. This CDR3 region has 16 residues. CDR3 in DNA: TGTGCCAGCATCGGACGGAGATTCCCGTACCAAGAGACCCAGTACTTC. Translating gives CASIGRRFPYQETQYF. Full variable domain (rest looked up from reference TRBV7-3 and TRBJ2-5): GAGVSQTPSNKVTEKGKYVELRCDPISGHTALYWYRQSLGQGPEFLIYFQGTGAADDSGLPNDRFFAVRPEGSVSTLKIQRTERGDSAVYLCASIGRRFPYQETQYFGPGTRLLVL.

The chain joins TRBV19 to TRBJ2-1, with D unclear. CDR3 length: 11 residues. V was cut by 7 bases and J by 3 bases, with 4 bases left in between. Germline-derived CDR1 and CDR2 are LNHDA and SQIVND (reference sequence). The CDR3 DNA follows: TGTGCCAGTACCTACTACAATGAGCAGTTCTTC. This translates into CASTYYNEQFF.

The chain's CDR3 is CASRISGTLNSPLHF. Here the CDR3 DNA reads TGTGCCAGCAGAATATCGGGGACACTTAATTCACCCCTCCACTTT. The J gene is TRBJ1-6, the V gene TRBV27; a possible D gene is TRBD1 (6 bases). CDR1 is MNHEY, CDR2 SMNVEV, per germline (reference sequence). This CDR3 region has 15 residues. Trimming removed 6 bases from V and 6 bases from J, with 15 bases in between.

The genes are TRBV28 and TRBJ1-5, with D perhaps matching TRBD1 (5 bases). The length of the CDR3 is 16 residues. The V gene lost 6 bases and the J gene lost 7 bases, with 22 bases spanning the gap. Germline values: CDR1 MDHEN, CDR2 SYDVKM. The CDR3 DNA follows: TGTGCCAGCAGCCAACCGAGGGGCGGTGGGGAACAGCCCCAGCATTTT. The encoded protein is CASSQPRGGGEQPQHF.

The chain joins TRBV6-1 to TRBJ2-5; D possibly corresponds to TRBD1 (6 bases). Trimming removed 6 bases from V and 8 bases from J, with 16 bases in between. This CDR3 is 13 amino acids long. Germline V gives CDR1 MNHNS, CDR2 SASEGT. CDR3 loop: CASSTRGGVTQYF. The CDR3 region has the DNA TGTGCCAGCAGCACCAGAGGGGGAGTAACCCAGTACTTC.

The chain recombines TRBV18 with TRBJ2-2; no definite D call. This CDR3 is 14 amino acids long. V was trimmed by 0 bases and J by 6 bases, leaving 8 bases between them. Germline V CDR1 and CDR2: KGHSH, LQKENI. As DNA, the CDR3 is TGTGCCAGCTCACCACCAACCGTTTCCGGGGAGCTGTTTTTT. Encoded protein: CASSPPTVSGELFF.

This clonotype was recorded a few times. The chain uses TRBV6-1 and TRBJ1-2; D is uncertain. The CDR3 is 13 amino acids. V lost 3 bases, J lost 4 bases, and 9 bases lay in between. Germline V gene sequence: CDR1 MNHNS, CDR2 SASEGT. The CDR3, as DNA: TGTGCCAGCAGTGAGCAGCAGAGCTATGGCTACACCTTC. Amino acids: CASSEQQSYGYTF.

V and J are TRBV19 and TRBJ2-7, with D possibly matching TRBD2 (6 bases). The CDR3 runs to 12 residues. The germline CDR1 and CDR2 sequences are LNHDA and SQIVND (reference sequence). The V end lost 8 bases, the J end lost 3 bases, and 11 bases lay between the germline ends. CDR3 sequence (DNA): TGTGCCAGTCGGGACTTGAACTACGAGCAGTACTTC. Encoded protein: CASRDLNYEQYF.

Points on this clonotype: A read error may account for a junction end that differs from germline. The chain combines TRBV6-1 with TRBJ2-3; D possibly matches TRBD1 or TRBD2 (5 bases each). The CDR3 totals 14 residues. Germline V gene sequence: CDR1 MNHNS, CDR2 SASEGT. For the CDR3, the DNA is TGTGCCAGCAAGGGTGTAGCGATCACAGGTACGCAGTATTTT. The encoded protein is CASKGVAITGTQYF.

This chain joins TRBV4-1 and TRBJ2-2; a possible D gene is TRBD1 (6 bases). Trimming cost V 4 bases and J 5 bases, with 8 bases left between them. CDR3 size: 13 residues. CDR1 and CDR2 (germline): MGHRA, YSYEKL. The CDR3 DNA reads as TGCGCCAGCAGCCCCCAGGGGACCGGGGAGCTGTTTTTT. Its protein is CASSPQGTGELFF.

This chain connects TRBV27 to TRBJ2-3, with 8 bases fitting TRBD2. With 5 bases clipped from V and 11 bases from J, the junction kept 15 bases outside the gene matches. The CDR3 spans 15 residues. Germline V gene sequence: CDR1 MNHEY, CDR2 SMNVEV (reference sequence). The CDR3 DNA follows: TGTGCCAGCAGTCCCCGGGGGCTAGCGGGCCAGAAGCAGTATTTT. Translated, it gives CASSPRGLAGQKQYF.